The clone carrying this TCR beta chain came up a few times. CDR3 length: 15 residues. Germline assignment: CDR1 SGHTA and CDR2 FQGNSA. V lost 4 bases, J lost 2 bases, and 2 bases stayed unmatched. TCRdb re-analysed the PCR reads in MiXCR, keeping a single row per CDR3 protein. The repertoire holds some 20,000 distinct CDR3 sequences, just over 40% seen once, with approximately 10% in the top ten. The data belong to a study of tumor-infiltrating lymphocytes in oesophageal squamous cell carcinoma. Source material: normal esophageal tissue next to the tumor. The V gene is TRBV7-2, the J gene TRBJ2-1; 10 bases align to TRBD1. The clonotype was recovered from a male donor with esophageal squamous cell carcinoma. CDR3 sequence reads: CASSYDRGPYNEQFF. As DNA, the CDR3 is TGTGCCAGCAGCTATGACAGGGGGCCCTACAATGAGCAGTTCTTC.